A selection of T cell receptor beta chains follows, all from one sample in a study of control samples from healthy donors and cancer patients. Sequencing was performed with immunoSEQ multiplex PCR; in TCRdb, only in-frame clones are kept and a portion is missing. The table shows some 130,000 clones, with roughly 91% occurring only once. The sequenced sample consisted of PBMCs. These receptors were obtained from a man aged 45-65 years with head and neck cancer. Both conserved end residues are part of each CDR3. The D gene is left open where the match is weak. Not all rows give a size; the values are once, few, many and, for expanded clones, a class.

d_gene: NA; abundance: NA; j_gene: TRBJ2-3; v_gene: TRBV11-2; CDR3aa: CASSLRSSTDTQYF; CDR3nt: TGTGCCAGCAGCTTGCGGAGTAGTACAGATACGCAGTATTTT
d_gene: NA; abundance: NA; j_gene: TRBJ1-5; v_gene: TRBV30; CDR3aa: CAWSVTGRVNQPQHF; CDR3nt: TGTGCCTGGAGTGTCACAGGACGGGTCAATCAGCCCCAGCATTTT
d_gene: NA; abundance: NA; j_gene: TRBJ1-2; v_gene: TRBV20-1; CDR3aa: CSASWGELDYGYTF; CDR3nt: TGCAGTGCTAGTTGGGGGGAACTCGACTATGGCTACACCTTC
d_gene: NA; abundance: NA; j_gene: TRBJ2-3; v_gene: TRBV5-1; CDR3aa: CASSLSGASTDTQYF; CDR3nt: TGCGCCAGCAGCTTGTCTGGGGCGAGCACAGATACGCAGTATTTT
d_gene: NA; abundance: NA; j_gene: TRBJ1-2; v_gene: TRBV9; CDR3aa: CASSVRGTEGGYTF; CDR3nt: TGTGCCAGCAGCGTAAGGGGAACCGAGGGTGGCTACACCTTC
d_gene: TRBD2; abundance: NA; j_gene: TRBJ2-7; v_gene: TRBV6-5; CDR3aa: CASSYSRAGGSYEQYF; CDR3nt: TGTGCCAGCAGTTACTCTAGAGCGGGGGGCTCCTACGAGCAGTACTTC
d_gene: TRBD1; abundance: NA; j_gene: TRBJ2-5; v_gene: TRBV18; CDR3aa: CASSHRDRGTQYF; CDR3nt: TGTGCCAGCTCACACCGGGACAGGGGGACCCAGTACTTC
d_gene: TRBD1; abundance: NA; j_gene: TRBJ1-1; v_gene: TRBV7-9; CDR3aa: CASSFTGVPEAFF; CDR3nt: TGTGCCAGCAGCTTCACAGGGGTCCCTGAAGCTTTCTTT
d_gene: NA; abundance: NA; j_gene: TRBJ1-1; v_gene: TRBV18; CDR3aa: CASSPLQGIDTEAFF; CDR3nt: TGTGCCAGCTCACCCCTACAGGGAATTGACACTGAAGCTTTCTTT
d_gene: NA; abundance: NA; j_gene: TRBJ2-7; v_gene: TRBV28; CDR3aa: CASSFGRVAYEQYF; CDR3nt: TGTGCCAGCAGTTTCGGCAGGGTGGCCTACGAGCAGTACTTC
d_gene: NA; abundance: NA; j_gene: TRBJ2-4; v_gene: TRBV5-6; CDR3aa: CASSLRSRDIQYF; CDR3nt: TGTGCCAGCAGCTTGCGTTCGCGGGACATTCAGTACTTC
d_gene: NA; abundance: few; j_gene: TRBJ1-3; v_gene: TRBV6-2/TRBV6-3; CDR3aa: CASSHLFGLGSSSGNTIYF; CDR3nt: TGTGCCAGCAGCCATCTATTCGGGCTCGGGTCAAGCTCTGGAAACACCATATATTTT
d_gene: TRBD1; abundance: NA; j_gene: TRBJ1-2; v_gene: TRBV5-7; CDR3aa: CASSLSVSDRVFYGYTF; CDR3nt: TGTGCCAGCAGCTTGTCGGTCTCCGACAGGGTCTTTTATGGCTACACCTTC
d_gene: NA; abundance: NA; j_gene: TRBJ1-6; v_gene: TRBV5-6; CDR3aa: CASSSTWGRNSPLHF; CDR3nt: TGTGCCAGCAGCTCGACTTGGGGAAGGAATTCACCCCTCCACTTT
d_gene: TRBD2; abundance: NA; j_gene: TRBJ2-1; v_gene: TRBV3-1/TRBV3-2; CDR3aa: CASSQRTSGGAHNEQFF; CDR3nt: TGTGCCAGCAGCCAACGAACTAGCGGGGGGGCCCACAATGAGCAGTTCTTC
d_gene: NA; abundance: NA; j_gene: TRBJ1-6; v_gene: TRBV6-2/TRBV6-3; CDR3aa: CASSYLKTLNNSPLHF; CDR3nt: TGTGCCAGCAGTTACCTAAAGACACTGAATAATTCACCCCTCCACTTT
d_gene: TRBD1; abundance: NA; j_gene: TRBJ1-1; v_gene: TRBV29-1; CDR3aa: CSGAIGDRAAFF; CDR3nt: TGCAGCGGTGCGATAGGTGACAGGGCAGCTTTCTTT
d_gene: TRBD1; abundance: NA; j_gene: TRBJ1-2; v_gene: TRBV7-6; CDR3aa: CASSLQRTDRGPYGYTF; CDR3nt: TGTGCCAGCAGCTTGCAGCGCACGGACAGGGGTCCCTATGGCTACACCTTC
d_gene: TRBD1; abundance: NA; j_gene: TRBJ1-3; v_gene: TRBV5-1; CDR3aa: CASSMGQFSGNTIYF; CDR3nt: TGCGCCAGCAGCATGGGACAGTTCTCTGGAAACACCATATATTTT
d_gene: NA; abundance: NA; j_gene: TRBJ2-1; v_gene: TRBV19; CDR3aa: CASSPSYYNEQFF; CDR3nt: TGTGCCAGTAGTCCTTCCTATTACAATGAGCAGTTCTTC
d_gene: NA; abundance: NA; j_gene: TRBJ2-5; v_gene: TRBV6-2/TRBV6-3; CDR3aa: CASSYPQETQYF; CDR3nt: TGTGCCAGCAGTTACCCCCAAGAGACCCAGTACTTC
d_gene: NA; abundance: once; j_gene: TRBJ2-2; v_gene: TRBV18; CDR3aa: CASSPTLAIHGELFF; CDR3nt: TGTGCCAGCTCACCAACCCTAGCAATTCACGGGGAGCTGTTTTTT
d_gene: NA; abundance: NA; j_gene: TRBJ2-1; v_gene: TRBV28; CDR3aa: CASLPGSLFF; CDR3nt: TGTGCCAGTCTCCCGGGGAGTCTGTTCTTC
d_gene: NA; abundance: NA; j_gene: TRBJ1-6; v_gene: TRBV5-1; CDR3aa: CASSLGPLGAYNSPLHF; CDR3nt: TGCGCCAGCAGCTTGGGACCACTAGGGGCTTATAATTCACCCCTCCACTTT
d_gene: TRBD1; abundance: once; j_gene: TRBJ2-3; v_gene: TRBV10-3; CDR3aa: CAIRVDRGDTDTQYF; CDR3nt: TGTGCCATCAGGGTAGACAGGGGTGACACAGATACGCAGTATTTT
d_gene: TRBD1; abundance: NA; j_gene: TRBJ1-5; v_gene: TRBV7-2; CDR3aa: CASSLQGGLNQPQHF; CDR3nt: TGTGCCAGCAGCTTACAGGGGGGCCTTAATCAGCCCCAGCATTTT
d_gene: TRBD2; abundance: NA; j_gene: TRBJ2-1; v_gene: TRBV3-1/TRBV3-2; CDR3aa: CASEPSGGQLHNEQFF; CDR3nt: TGTGCCAGCGAACCTAGCGGGGGGCAACTACACAATGAGCAGTTCTTC
d_gene: TRBD2; abundance: NA; j_gene: TRBJ2-5; v_gene: TRBV29-1; CDR3aa: CSVEGGGAGETQYF; CDR3nt: TGCAGCGTTGAAGGCGGGGGGGCCGGAGAGACCCAGTACTTC
d_gene: NA; abundance: NA; j_gene: TRBJ1-3; v_gene: TRBV7-9; CDR3aa: CASSSGLYTIYF; CDR3nt: TGTGCCAGCAGCTCCGGTCTCTACACCATATATTTT
d_gene: TRBD1; abundance: NA; j_gene: TRBJ2-7; v_gene: TRBV27; CDR3aa: CASSLGTGRTGYEQYF; CDR3nt: TGTGCCAGCAGTTTGGGGACAGGGAGGACGGGTTACGAGCAGTACTTC
d_gene: NA; abundance: NA; j_gene: TRBJ1-2; v_gene: TRBV3-1/TRBV3-2; CDR3aa: CASRSLRPGGYTF; CDR3nt: TGTGCCAGCAGGTCTTTAAGACCGGGGGGCTACACCTTC
d_gene: NA; abundance: NA; j_gene: TRBJ1-1; v_gene: TRBV5-1; CDR3aa: CASSLAGRLLNTEAFF; CDR3nt: TGCGCCAGCAGCTTGGCCGGACGGCTTCTGAACACTGAAGCTTTCTTT
d_gene: NA; abundance: NA; j_gene: TRBJ2-7; v_gene: TRBV20-1; CDR3aa: CSASPADRLSYEQYF; CDR3nt: TGCAGTGCTAGTCCGGCCGACAGACTCTCCTACGAGCAGTACTTC
d_gene: NA; abundance: NA; j_gene: TRBJ2-3; v_gene: TRBV6-5; CDR3aa: CASSSENGGPDTQYF; CDR3nt: TGTGCCAGCAGTTCGGAAAATGGGGGGCCAGATACGCAGTATTTT
d_gene: NA; abundance: NA; j_gene: TRBJ2-3; v_gene: TRBV6-2/TRBV6-3; CDR3aa: CASSYALGTDTQYF; CDR3nt: TGTGCCAGCAGTTACGCGCTTGGCACAGATACGCAGTATTTT
d_gene: TRBD1; abundance: NA; j_gene: TRBJ1-4; v_gene: TRBV7-9; CDR3aa: CASSLGDSLKLFF; CDR3nt: TGTGCCAGCAGCTTAGGGGACAGCCTAAAACTGTTTTTT
d_gene: TRBD2; abundance: NA; j_gene: TRBJ2-5; v_gene: TRBV5-5; CDR3aa: CASSSPRGGRETQYF; CDR3nt: TGTGCCAGCAGCTCGCCGCGGGGGGGCCGAGAGACCCAGTACTTC
d_gene: TRBD1; abundance: NA; j_gene: TRBJ1-3; v_gene: TRBV5-6; CDR3aa: CASILTGAPGNTIYF; CDR3nt: TGTGCCAGCATCCTGACAGGGGCGCCAGGAAACACCATATATTTT
d_gene: NA; abundance: once; j_gene: TRBJ1-2; v_gene: TRBV18; CDR3aa: CASSPGNPAHSYGYTF; CDR3nt: TGTGCCAGCTCACCTGGCAACCCTGCTCATTCGTATGGCTACACCTTC
d_gene: NA; abundance: NA; j_gene: TRBJ2-1; v_gene: TRBV5-1; CDR3aa: CASSSSSTHRQQFF; CDR3nt: TGCGCCAGCAGCTCGTCTAGCACTCATCGGCAGCAGTTCTTC
d_gene: NA; abundance: NA; j_gene: TRBJ1-2; v_gene: TRBV5-4; CDR3aa: CASTRDNYGYTF; CDR3nt: TGTGCCAGCACCCGGGATAACTATGGCTACACCTTC
d_gene: TRBD2; abundance: NA; j_gene: TRBJ2-3; v_gene: TRBV5-4; CDR3aa: CASSSLAGGGTQYF; CDR3nt: TGTGCCAGCAGCTCCCTAGCGGGGGGGGGTACGCAGTATTTT
d_gene: NA; abundance: NA; j_gene: TRBJ2-5; v_gene: TRBV28; CDR3aa: CASSLGARETQYF; CDR3nt: TGTGCCAGCAGTTTGGGGGCCCGGGAGACCCAGTACTTC
d_gene: TRBD2; abundance: NA; j_gene: TRBJ2-3; v_gene: TRBV25-1; CDR3aa: CASSENLMGGTQYF; CDR3nt: TGTGCCAGCAGTGAAAATCTTATGGGGGGGACGCAGTATTTT
d_gene: NA; abundance: NA; j_gene: TRBJ2-3; v_gene: TRBV7-2; CDR3aa: CASSFTILSTDTQYF; CDR3nt: TGTGCCAGCAGCTTCACCATACTATCCACAGATACGCAGTATTTT
d_gene: TRBD1; abundance: once; j_gene: TRBJ2-2; v_gene: TRBV27; CDR3aa: CASSLNPGQGYTGELFF; CDR3nt: TGTGCCAGCAGTTTAAATCCGGGACAGGGGTACACCGGGGAGCTGTTTTTT
d_gene: NA; abundance: NA; j_gene: TRBJ2-1; v_gene: TRBV7-2; CDR3aa: CASSLTRGQFF; CDR3nt: TGTGCCAGCAGCCTCACCCGGGGGCAGTTCTTC
d_gene: NA; abundance: NA; j_gene: TRBJ1-2; v_gene: TRBV10-3; CDR3aa: CAISAQPSAGGYTF; CDR3nt: TGTGCCATCAGTGCTCAGCCTTCGGCGGGGGGCTACACCTTC
d_gene: NA; abundance: NA; j_gene: TRBJ1-2; v_gene: TRBV6-5; CDR3aa: CASSYSRWLGANGYTF; CDR3nt: TGTGCCAGCAGTTACTCGAGATGGTTAGGGGCGAATGGCTACACCTTC
d_gene: TRBD1; abundance: NA; j_gene: TRBJ1-6; v_gene: TRBV5-1; CDR3aa: CASSHDRGGSPLHF; CDR3nt: TGCGCCAGCAGCCACGACAGGGGCGGTTCACCCCTCCACTTT
d_gene: NA; abundance: NA; j_gene: TRBJ2-2; v_gene: TRBV7-3; CDR3aa: CASSLQPGFNTGELFF; CDR3nt: TGTGCCAGCAGCCTACAACCGGGATTCAACACCGGGGAGCTGTTTTTT
d_gene: NA; abundance: NA; j_gene: TRBJ2-1; v_gene: TRBV13; CDR3aa: CASSLGGNEQFF; CDR3nt: TGTGCCAGCAGCTTAGGCGGCAATGAGCAGTTCTTC
d_gene: TRBD1; abundance: NA; j_gene: TRBJ2-6; v_gene: TRBV7-2; CDR3aa: CASSYYRDRASGANVLTF; CDR3nt: TGTGCCAGCAGCTATTACCGGGACAGGGCCTCTGGGGCCAACGTCCTGACTTTC
d_gene: NA; abundance: NA; j_gene: TRBJ2-1; v_gene: TRBV9; CDR3aa: CASSVPSPEQFF; CDR3nt: TGTGCCAGCAGCGTACCCTCCCCCGAGCAGTTCTTC
d_gene: TRBD2; abundance: NA; j_gene: TRBJ2-5; v_gene: TRBV10-3; CDR3aa: CAISEGGGKETQYF; CDR3nt: TGTGCCATCAGTGAGGGGGGGGGTAAAGAGACCCAGTACTTC
d_gene: NA; abundance: few; j_gene: TRBJ1-6; v_gene: TRBV4-1; CDR3aa: CASSQDRGQDSPLHF; CDR3nt: TGCGCCAGCAGCCAAGATCGAGGGCAAGATTCACCCCTCCACTTT
d_gene: TRBD2; abundance: NA; j_gene: TRBJ2-5; v_gene: TRBV9; CDR3aa: CASSKGGTTDQYF; CDR3nt: TGTGCCAGCAGCAAAGGTGGGACTACTGATCAGTACTTC
d_gene: NA; abundance: once; j_gene: TRBJ2-2; v_gene: TRBV7-2; CDR3aa: CASSLGPTGELFF; CDR3nt: TGTGCCAGCAGCTTAGGCCCGACCGGGGAGCTGTTTTTT
d_gene: TRBD2; abundance: once; j_gene: TRBJ2-2; v_gene: TRBV19; CDR3aa: CASSRWRGASTGELFF; CDR3nt: TGTGCCAGTAGTAGGTGGCGGGGGGCCTCCACCGGGGAGCTGTTTTTT
d_gene: NA; abundance: NA; j_gene: TRBJ1-2; v_gene: TRBV28; CDR3aa: CASEPENPYYGYTF; CDR3nt: TGTGCCAGCGAGCCCGAGAACCCCTACTATGGCTACACCTTC